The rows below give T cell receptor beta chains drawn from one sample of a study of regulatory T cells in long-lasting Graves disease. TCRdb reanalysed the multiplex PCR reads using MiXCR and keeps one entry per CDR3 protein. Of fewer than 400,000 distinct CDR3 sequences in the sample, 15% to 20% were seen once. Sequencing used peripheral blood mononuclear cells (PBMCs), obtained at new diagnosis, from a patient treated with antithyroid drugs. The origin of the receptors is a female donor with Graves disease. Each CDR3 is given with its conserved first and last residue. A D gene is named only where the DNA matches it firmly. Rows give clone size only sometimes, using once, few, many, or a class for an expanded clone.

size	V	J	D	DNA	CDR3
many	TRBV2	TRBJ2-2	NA	TGTGCCAGCAGTCAAGACACGTCGCTGTTTTTT	CASSQDTSLFF
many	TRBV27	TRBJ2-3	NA	TGTGCCAGCAGTTCTAGTTCCGGCACAGATACGCAGTATTTT	CASSSSSGTDTQYF
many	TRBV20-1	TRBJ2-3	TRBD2	TGCAGTGCTCCCGCGGCTAGCGGGAGGACAGATACGCAGTATTTT	CSAPAASGRTDTQYF
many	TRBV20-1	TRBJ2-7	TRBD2	TGCAGTGCTAGTGCGGGGGGGCGGGAGAACTACGAGCAGTACTTC	CSASAGGRENYEQYF
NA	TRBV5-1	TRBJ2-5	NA	TGCGCCAGCAGCCCAGGTGGGGCTTTAGAGACCCAGTACTTC	CASSPGGALETQYF
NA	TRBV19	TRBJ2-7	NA	TGTGCCAGTAGGCGCACCGGGAGCCAGATCTACGAGCAGTACTTC	CASRRTGSQIYEQYF
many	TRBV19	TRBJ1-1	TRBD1	TGTGCCAGCACTCGGACAGGGGAATTTGGCACTGAAGCTTTCTTT	CASTRTGEFGTEAFF
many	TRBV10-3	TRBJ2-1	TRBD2	TGTGCCACCAAGCGGGAGAAGGGGAATGAGCAGTTCTTC	CATKREKGNEQFF
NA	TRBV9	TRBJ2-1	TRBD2	TGTGCCAGCAGCGTAGGACTAGCGAGTTACAATGAGCAGTTCTTC	CASSVGLASYNEQFF
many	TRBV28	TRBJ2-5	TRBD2	TGTGCCAGCAGTTCTCCTGACCTCTCTAGCGGGAGGGAAGAGACCCAGTACTTC	CASSSPDLSSGREETQYF
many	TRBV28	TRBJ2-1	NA	TGTGCCAGCAGATTCGCAGAATCGGATGAGCAGTTCTTC	CASRFAESDEQFF
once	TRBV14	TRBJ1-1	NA	TGTGCCAGCAGCCGTTTGGGTCCGTGGGGCACTGAAGCTTTCTTT	CASSRLGPWGTEAFF
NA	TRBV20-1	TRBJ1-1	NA	TGCAGTGGTAGAGAGGATCCGAACACTGAAGCTTTCTTT	CSGREDPNTEAFF
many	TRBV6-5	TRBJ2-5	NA	TGTGCCAGCAGTTACTCGACACAGGAAGTTGTGTCGAGTGGTCTGTGGACCCAGTACTTC	CASSYSTQEVVSSGLWTQYF
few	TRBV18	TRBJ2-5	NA	TGTGCCAGCTCACCACCGTCCCTTTTAGAGACCCAGTACTTC	CASSPPSLLETQYF
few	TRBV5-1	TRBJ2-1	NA	TGCGCCAGCAGCTGGGACGGCTTGGGGAATGAGCAGTTCTTC	CASSWDGLGNEQFF
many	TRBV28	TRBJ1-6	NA	TGTGCCAGCAGTTTCGCCCTACCCCTCCACTTT	CASSFALPLHF
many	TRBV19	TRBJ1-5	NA	TGTGCCAGTAGTACGGCAGGGAGCAATCAGCCCCAGCATTTT	CASSTAGSNQPQHF
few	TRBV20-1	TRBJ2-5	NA	TGCAGTGCTCCAGGGGGGAGGAGAGAGACCCAGTACTTC	CSAPGGRRETQYF
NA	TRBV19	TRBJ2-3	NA	TGTGCCACTAGTTCTTCGATCACAGATACGCAGTATTTT	CATSSSITDTQYF
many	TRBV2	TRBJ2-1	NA	TGTGCCAGCAGCGCCCGTACTTACATATACAATGAGCAGTTCTTC	CASSARTYIYNEQFF
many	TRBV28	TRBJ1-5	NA	TGTGCCAGCAGTTTCGCGGCAGTAAATCAGCCCCAGCATTTT	CASSFAAVNQPQHF
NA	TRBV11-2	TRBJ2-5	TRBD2	TGTGCCAGCAGCATCGGAGCGGGAGGCGGTGAGACCCAGTACTTC	CASSIGAGGGETQYF
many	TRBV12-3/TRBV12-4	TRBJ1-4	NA	TGTGCCAGCAGTTGGGGCCGGACGTCTAATGAAAAACTGTTTTTT	CASSWGRTSNEKLFF
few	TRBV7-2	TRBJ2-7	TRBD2	TGTGCCAGCAGCACGGGACTAGCGGTCACCTACGAGCAGTACTTC	CASSTGLAVTYEQYF
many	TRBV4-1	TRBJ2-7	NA	TGCGCCAGCAGCCCAACAGAACCCTACGAGCAGTACTTC	CASSPTEPYEQYF
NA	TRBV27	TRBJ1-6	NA	TGTGCCAGCAGTCCGCATAATTCACCCCTCCACTTT	CASSPHNSPLHF
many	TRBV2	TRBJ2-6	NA	TGTGCCAGCAGTGAGACAGGCTCTGGGGCCAACGTCCTGACTTTC	CASSETGSGANVLTF
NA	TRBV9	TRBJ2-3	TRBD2	TGTGCCAGCAGCGCCCCGTCCGGGACTAGCGGGAGCACAGATACGCAGTATTTT	CASSAPSGTSGSTDTQYF
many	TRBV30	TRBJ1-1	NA	TGTGCCTGGAGTCCCGGACGAGGTGACGCTGAAGCTTTCTTT	CAWSPGRGDAEAFF
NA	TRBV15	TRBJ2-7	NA	TGTGCCACCAGCAGAGATTCCAGTCGACCCTACGAGCAGTACTTC	CATSRDSSRPYEQYF
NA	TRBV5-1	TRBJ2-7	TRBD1	TGCGCCAGCAGCTTGAATAGGGGGCACTACGAGCAGTACTTC	CASSLNRGHYEQYF
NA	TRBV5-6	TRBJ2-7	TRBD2	TGTGCCAGCAGCTTGGGCCCAGGCGGGGGGCCTTACGAGCAGTACTTC	CASSLGPGGGPYEQYF
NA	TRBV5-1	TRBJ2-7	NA	TGCGCCAGCAGCCACGGGCCCGATCGGTACGAGCAGTACTTC	CASSHGPDRYEQYF
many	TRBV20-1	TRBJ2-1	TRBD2	TGCAGTGCTAGAGATCTGAGGTTAGCGGGAGTGGATGAGCAGTTCTTC	CSARDLRLAGVDEQFF
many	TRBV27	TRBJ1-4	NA	TGTGCCAGCAGTCTAAGGGGAGCAACTAATGAAAAACTGTTTTTT	CASSLRGATNEKLFF
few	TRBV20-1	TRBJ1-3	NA	TGCAGTGCTAGAAACGTGTTCTCTGGAAACACCATATATTTT	CSARNVFSGNTIYF
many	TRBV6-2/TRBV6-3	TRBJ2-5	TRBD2	TGTGCCAGCAGCGAAACTAGCGGGAGGGGGGAGACCCAGTACTTC	CASSETSGRGETQYF
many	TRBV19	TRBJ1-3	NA	TGTGCCAGTAGTATCACGGGACACAGCTCTGGAAACACCATATATTTT	CASSITGHSSGNTIYF
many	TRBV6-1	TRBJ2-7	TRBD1	TGTGCCAGCAAAACTCCAACCGACAGGGGCTACGAGCAGTACTTC	CASKTPTDRGYEQYF
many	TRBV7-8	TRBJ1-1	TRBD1	TGTGCCAGCAGCCCAAAAAGGACCGGCCAGGGGGGCACTGAAGCTTTCTTT	CASSPKRTGQGGTEAFF
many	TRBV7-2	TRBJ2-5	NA	TGTGCCAGCAGCTCAGGACGGGAAGAGACCCAGTACTTC	CASSSGREETQYF
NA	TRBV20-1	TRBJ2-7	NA	TGCAGTGCTCAAGAGGGACAAGCCTACGAGCAGTACTTC	CSAQEGQAYEQYF
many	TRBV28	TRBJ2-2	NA	TGTGCCAGCCATCGGTTGGGGGAAACCGGGGAGCTGTTTTTT	CASHRLGETGELFF
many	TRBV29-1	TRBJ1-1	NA	TGCAGCGTTGAAGGTGGGGACACTGAAGCTTTCTTT	CSVEGGDTEAFF
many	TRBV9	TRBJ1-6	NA	TGTGCCAGCAGCGTAACAAATTCACCCCTCCACTTT	CASSVTNSPLHF
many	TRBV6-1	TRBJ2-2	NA	TGTGCCACCCGGAGGGACAGGAACACCGGGGAGCTGTTTTTT	CATRRDRNTGELFF
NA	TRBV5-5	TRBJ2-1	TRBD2	TGTGCCAGCAGCTTGGCTAGCGGGAGTTACAATGAGCAGTTCTTC	CASSLASGSYNEQFF
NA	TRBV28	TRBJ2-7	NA	TGTGCCAGCAACGAGAGGACAAACTACGAGCAGTACTTC	CASNERTNYEQYF
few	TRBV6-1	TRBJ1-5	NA	TGTGCCAGCAGTCCAGCGACTAGCAATCAGCCCCAGCATTTT	CASSPATSNQPQHF
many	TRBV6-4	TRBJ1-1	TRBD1	TGTGCCAGCAGTTATACAGGGGACTACACTGAAGCTTTCTTT	CASSYTGDYTEAFF